This T cell receptor (beta chain) was observed in a study of blood T cell repertoires in COVID-19. Study information: Nucleic acid was either cDNA or gDNA, and it came from T cells, B-cell-depleted T cells, or PBMCs.

The protocol was immunoSEQ multiplex PCR, while the TCRdb copy is restricted to in-frame clones and leaves out a portion. Among approximately 270,000 clones listed, approximately 84% were seen once. Looked up from germline, CDR1 is SGHTS and CDR2 is YDEGEE. This CDR3 is 13 amino acids long. The V and J ends lost 4 bases and 8 bases respectively, with 13 bases between them. Seattle participants joined during active infection and were tracked over time. The receptor's source is a person aged 65 to 85 with COVID-19, enrolled during active disease. The chain carries TRBV5-8 and TRBJ2-1; D might be TRBD1 (5 bases). The sequencing sample was made of peripheral blood. CDR3 in amino acids: CASSPQGGHEQFF. CDR3 DNA sequence: TGTGCCAGCAGCCCGCAGGGTGGCCATGAGCAGTTCTTC.